A selection of T cell receptor beta chains follows, all from one sample in a study of cytomegalovirus exposure and HLA in healthy donors. The protocol was immunoSEQ multiplex PCR, while the TCRdb copy is restricted to in-frame clones and leaves out a portion. The sample contains around 100,000 clones, about 77% of which appear only once. Sequences were obtained from PBMCs. The receptor source for this set is a woman under 40 in good health and CMV-seropositive. Each CDR3 is given with its conserved first and last residue. Clone size is given for some rows only: seen once, a few or many times, or a class if the clone is expanded.

j_call clone_size v_call cdr3_length cdr3_aa
TRBJ1-3 . TRBV9 17 CASSASDRVFAGNTIYF
TRBJ1-3 . TRBV4-1 16 CASSQVRDVTGNTIYF
TRBJ2-7 . TRBV5-4 13 CASSGRSDYEQYF
TRBJ1-1 . TRBV7-6 15 CASSLAGGSNTEAFF
TRBJ1-1 . TRBV25-1 15 CASSTTDSMNTEAFF
TRBJ2-2 . TRBV5-1 16 CASSPPGHSNTGELFF
TRBJ2-3 . TRBV6-1 15 CASSSGTRHTDTQYF
TRBJ2-5 . TRBV5-4 14 CASSLAPVQETQYF
TRBJ1-1 . TRBV7-2 14 CASSFRRDLTEAFF
TRBJ1-1 . TRBV10-3 13 CAITSQMNTEAFF
TRBJ2-3 once TRBV9 15 CASSPGLEFTDTQYF
TRBJ1-2 . TRBV19 14 CASSSLGGRYGYTF
TRBJ1-2 once TRBV12-5 13 CASASTGEDGYTF
TRBJ2-5 . TRBV2 14 CATTQWRELETQYF
TRBJ1-1 . TRBV19 13 CASSSKQGVGAFF
TRBJ2-7 . TRBV7-9 15 CASSLRETVTYEQYF
TRBJ1-1 . TRBV5-1 15 CASSTSDRANTEAFF
TRBJ1-5 . TRBV4-1 14 CASSHLTGTQPQHF